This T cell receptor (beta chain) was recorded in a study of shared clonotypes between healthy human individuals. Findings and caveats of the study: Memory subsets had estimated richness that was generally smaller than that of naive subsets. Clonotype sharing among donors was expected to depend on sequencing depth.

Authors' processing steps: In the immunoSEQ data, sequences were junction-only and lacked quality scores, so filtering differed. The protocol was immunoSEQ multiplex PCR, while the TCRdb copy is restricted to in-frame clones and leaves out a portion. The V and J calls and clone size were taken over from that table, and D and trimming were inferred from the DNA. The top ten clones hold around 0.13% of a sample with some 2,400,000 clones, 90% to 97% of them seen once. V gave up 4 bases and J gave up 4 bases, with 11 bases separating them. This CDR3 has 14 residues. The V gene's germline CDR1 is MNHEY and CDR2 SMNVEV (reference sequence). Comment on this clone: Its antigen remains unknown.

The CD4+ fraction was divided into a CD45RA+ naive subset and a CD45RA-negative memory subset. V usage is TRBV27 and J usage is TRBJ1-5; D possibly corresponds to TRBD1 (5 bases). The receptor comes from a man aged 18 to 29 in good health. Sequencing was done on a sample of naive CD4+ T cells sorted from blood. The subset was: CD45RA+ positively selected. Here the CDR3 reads CASSWAGGNQPQHF. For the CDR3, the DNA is TGTGCCAGCAGTTGGGCTGGGGGTAATCAGCCCCAGCATTTT.